This is a list of T cell receptor beta chains from one sample in a study of T cell responses to AZD1222 COVID-19 vaccine. Sequenced by immunoSEQ multiplex PCR; TCRdb stores in-frame clones only, minus some. Of 150,000 to 200,000 clones listed, 80% to 95% are singletons. Specimen: peripheral blood, collected 28 days after the second AZD1222 dose. These receptors were obtained from an adult who received the AZD1222 COVID-19 vaccine. CDR3s include the opening cysteine and the closing phenylalanine or tryptophan. Fields, in order: V gene, D gene, J gene, clone size, CDR3 protein. The D gene is left open where the match is weak. The size of a clone is reported for some rows only, either as once, few or many, or as a class for expanded clones.

v_call: TRBV7-7; d_call: TRBD1; j_call: TRBJ2-7; clone_size: NA; cdr3_aa: CASSWGPRTTGVESYEQYF
v_call: TRBV11-2; d_call: NA; j_call: TRBJ2-2; clone_size: NA; cdr3_aa: CASSFDGSTGELFF
v_call: TRBV5-6; d_call: NA; j_call: TRBJ2-2; clone_size: NA; cdr3_aa: CASSLNPGTFGTGELFF
v_call: TRBV5-1; d_call: TRBD1; j_call: TRBJ2-1; clone_size: NA; cdr3_aa: CASRETGVGKNEQFF
v_call: TRBV15; d_call: NA; j_call: TRBJ1-5; clone_size: NA; cdr3_aa: CATSRDRHSQPQHF
v_call: TRBV21-1; d_call: NA; j_call: TRBJ1-5; clone_size: NA; cdr3_aa: CASSKLRACRQPQHF
v_call: TRBV24-1; d_call: NA; j_call: TRBJ2-1; clone_size: NA; cdr3_aa: CATRDSSYNEQFF
v_call: TRBV12-3/TRBV12-4; d_call: NA; j_call: TRBJ2-1; clone_size: once; cdr3_aa: CASSWGFRDEQFF
v_call: TRBV7-3; d_call: NA; j_call: TRBJ2-1; clone_size: once; cdr3_aa: CASSVQLVNEQFF
v_call: TRBV7-7; d_call: TRBD2; j_call: TRBJ2-5; clone_size: NA; cdr3_aa: CASSLGLAGGQETQYF
v_call: TRBV11-2; d_call: TRBD1; j_call: TRBJ1-2; clone_size: NA; cdr3_aa: CASSSSHRGPYYGYTF